This T cell receptor (beta chain) came from a study of early stage breast cancer tumors. Study as a whole: Samples were sequenced at roughly 10-fold average coverage. The study, taken as a whole, reports: Compared with adjacent normal breast, tumors showed around 2.5-fold denser, more clonal T cells. Functional markers like CD4, CD8 and FOXP3 were missed in bulk sequencing. In about 85% of the 16 patients, blood comparison separated tumor from normal breast.

The V end was cut by 0 bases, the J end by 2 bases, with 6 bases between. Germline V gene sequence: CDR1 PRHDT, CDR2 FYEKMQ (reference sequence). This CDR3 spans 14 amino acids. Here immunoSEQ multiplex PCR was the method, and the copy in TCRdb shows in-frame clones only, minus some. The sample includes 25,000 to 35,000 clones, 80% of them seen just once. A note on this clone: What it binds is not known.

V is TRBV13 and J is TRBJ2-3, with D tentatively TRBD1 (5 bases). Material: blood. The TCR comes from a person aged 55 to 70 with breast cancer. The CDR3 region is CASSLGTATDTQYF. As DNA, the CDR3 is TGTGCCAGCAGCTTAGGGACAGCCACAGATACGCAGTATTTT. The full variable domain, completed using reference TRBV13 and TRBJ2-3, is AAGVIQSPRHLIKEKRETATLKCYPIPRHDTVYWYQQGPGQDPQFLISFYEKMQSDKGSIPDRFSAQQFSDYHSELNMSSLELGDSALYFCASSLGTATDTQYFGPGTRLTVL.